Following are 11 T cell receptor beta chains from one sample sequenced in a study of early T cells in non-severe SARS-CoV-2 infection. A single record per CDR3 protein comes from TCRdb applying MiXCR to the 5' RACE reads. The sample has 80,000 to 95,000 distinct CDR3 sequences; roughly 17% are singletons. Sequencing used whole blood, obtained at baseline. These receptor sequences come from an adult who was a healthcare worker with PCR-confirmed SARS-CoV-2 infection or an uninfected control (not recorded which).

In its sample, this clonotype was seen many times. V usage is TRBV5-6 and J usage is TRBJ2-2, with D possibly TRBD1 on 6 matching bases. Germline V gene sequence: CDR1 SGHDT, CDR2 YYEEEE. This CDR3 is 16 amino acids long. Trimming removed 6 bases at V and 4 bases at J, with 19 bases between. CDR3 nucleotide sequence: TGTGCCAGCACCAAACTCCAGGGACACATCACCGGGGAGCTGTTTTTT. It encodes CASTKLQGHITGELFF.

V is TRBV7-2 and J is TRBJ2-7; D is possibly TRBD2 (5 bases). From germline, CDR1 is SGHTA and CDR2 FQGNSA. Trimming removed 1 base at V and 2 bases at J, with 12 bases between. CDR3 size: 15 residues. CDR3 nucleotide sequence: TGTGCCAGCAGCTTAGTTAGGGAGAAACCCTACGAGCAGTACTTC. Translation: CASSLVREKPYEQYF. Based on the CDR3 plus reference TRBV7-2 and TRBJ2-7, the full variable domain is GAGVSQSPSNKVTEKGKDVELRCDPISGHTALYWYRQSLGQGLEFLIYFQGNSAPDKSGLPSDRFSAERTGGSVSTLTIQRTQQEDSAVYLCASSLVREKPYEQYFGPGTRLTVT.

The V and J genes are TRBV2 and TRBJ2-7; D is uncertain. The germline V gene encodes CDR1 SNHLY and CDR2 FYNNEI. Trimming stripped 4 bases from V and 2 bases from J, with 6 bases between. This CDR3 contains 12 residues. The CDR3, as DNA: TGTGCCAGCAGTGTTGCCCCCTACGAGCAGTACTTC. Translating gives CASSVAPYEQYF.

This clonotype was seen a handful of times. The J gene is TRBJ1-1, the V gene TRBV28; D is unresolved. This CDR3 is built from 13 residues. Germline CDR1 reads MDHEN; CDR2 reads SYDVKM. V lost 6 bases and J 1 base, leaving 9 bases between the germline ends. The CDR3: CASRIGQNTEAFF. The CDR3 DNA follows: TGTGCCAGCAGGATAGGTCAGAACACTGAAGCTTTCTTT.

Only a few counts were recorded for this clonotype. The chain is built from TRBV7-9 and TRBJ2-1; TRBD2 might be the D (6 bases). Trimming pared 7 bases from V and 8 bases from J, leaving 21 bases between. The CDR3 runs 15 residues. CDR1 and CDR2 (germline): SEHNR, FQNEAQ (reference sequence). CDR3 sequence reads: CASTSTGAGIHEQFF. CDR3 nucleotides: TGTGCCAGCACCTCAACCGGGGCGGGAATTCATGAGCAGTTCTTC.

This clonotype was seen a few times. This rearrangement joins TRBV10-2 to TRBJ2-5; D is possibly TRBD1 or TRBD2 (5 bases each). There are 14 residues in the CDR3. With 3 bases removed from V and 4 bases from J, the gap between germline ends came to 12 bases. Per germline, CDR1 WSHSY and CDR2 SAAADI. CDR3 protein: CASSDRGRRETQYF. The CDR3 coding sequence is TGCGCCAGCAGTGATCGGGGCAGGAGAGAGACCCAGTACTTC.

The chain joins TRBV12-3 or TRBV12-4 to TRBJ1-3; unclear D gene. V lost 3 bases to trimming and J lost 3 bases, with 9 bases between them. This CDR3 spans 14 amino acids. This CDR3 reads CASSFAGNGNTIYF. The CDR3, as DNA: TGTGCCAGCAGTTTTGCGGGGAATGGAAACACCATATATTTT.

The chain employs TRBV5-1 and TRBJ1-2; 9 nucleotides line up with TRBD1. The CDR3 totals 13 residues. With V trimmed by 7 bases and J by 8 bases, 9 bases remained unmatched. CDR1 and CDR2 from the germline V gene are SGHRS and YFSETQ. CDR3 amino acids: CASSAGQGPGYTF. The DNA for the CDR3 is TGCGCCAGCTCGGCGGGACAGGGTCCGGGCTACACCTTC.

This clonotype has a handful of counts. This CDR3 reads CSASIRDQNTGELFF. CDR3 sequence (DNA): TGCAGTGCTTCTATCCGGGACCAGAACACCGGGGAGCTGTTTTTT. J is TRBJ2-2 and V is TRBV20-1; perhaps D is TRBD1 or TRBD2 (5 bases each). Germline CDR1 DFQATT, CDR2 SNEGSKA (reference sequence). The CDR3 extends over 15 amino acids. The V end lost 5 bases, the J end lost 1 base, and 14 bases lay between the germline ends.

This clonotype was seen a few times. The rearrangement links TRBV20-1 to TRBJ2-1, with D possibly being TRBD2 (6 bases). V was clipped by 6 bases and J by 4 bases, with 16 bases between them. The germline gives CDR1 DFQATT, CDR2 SNEGSKA (reference sequence). There are 14 residues in the CDR3. In nucleotides, the CDR3 is TGCAGTGCCAAACCGGGACTTATGTACAATGAGCAGTTCTTC. It is translated as CSAKPGLMYNEQFF.

The chain recombines TRBV4-1 with TRBJ1-6, with no clear D. Trimming pared 6 bases from V and 6 bases from J, leaving 9 bases between. The CDR3 length is 13 residues. The germline CDR1 and CDR2 sequences are MGHRA and YSYEKL. The CDR3 spells CASSRGLNSPLHF. DNA for the CDR3: TGCGCCAGCAGTCGGGGTCTTAATTCACCCCTCCACTTT.